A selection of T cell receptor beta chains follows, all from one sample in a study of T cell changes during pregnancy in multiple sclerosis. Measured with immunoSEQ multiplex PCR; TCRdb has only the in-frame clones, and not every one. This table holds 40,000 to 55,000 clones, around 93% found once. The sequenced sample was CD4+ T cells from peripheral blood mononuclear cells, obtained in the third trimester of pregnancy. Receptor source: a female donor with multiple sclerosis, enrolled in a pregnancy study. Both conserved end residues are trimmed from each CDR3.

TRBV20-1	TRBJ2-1	SVGGNNEQF
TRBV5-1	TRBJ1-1	ASSLESGRTEAF
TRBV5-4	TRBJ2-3	ASSFREGQVDTQY
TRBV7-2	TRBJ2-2	ASSSLGASGIGELF
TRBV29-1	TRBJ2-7	SVEVGRGISYEQY
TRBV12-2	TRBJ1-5	ASRWALDRVRNQPQH
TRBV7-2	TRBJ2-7	ASSLEEGATYEQY
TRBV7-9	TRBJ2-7	ASSLGPGVKNEQY
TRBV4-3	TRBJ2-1	ASSQDVARNNEQF
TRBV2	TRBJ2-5	ASSVSRGEEETQY
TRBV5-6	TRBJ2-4	ASSTGLAGAKNIQY
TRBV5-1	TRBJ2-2	ASSLPSPNTGELF
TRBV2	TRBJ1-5	ASRVQGNQPQH
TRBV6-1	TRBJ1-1	ASSEGGVMNTEAF